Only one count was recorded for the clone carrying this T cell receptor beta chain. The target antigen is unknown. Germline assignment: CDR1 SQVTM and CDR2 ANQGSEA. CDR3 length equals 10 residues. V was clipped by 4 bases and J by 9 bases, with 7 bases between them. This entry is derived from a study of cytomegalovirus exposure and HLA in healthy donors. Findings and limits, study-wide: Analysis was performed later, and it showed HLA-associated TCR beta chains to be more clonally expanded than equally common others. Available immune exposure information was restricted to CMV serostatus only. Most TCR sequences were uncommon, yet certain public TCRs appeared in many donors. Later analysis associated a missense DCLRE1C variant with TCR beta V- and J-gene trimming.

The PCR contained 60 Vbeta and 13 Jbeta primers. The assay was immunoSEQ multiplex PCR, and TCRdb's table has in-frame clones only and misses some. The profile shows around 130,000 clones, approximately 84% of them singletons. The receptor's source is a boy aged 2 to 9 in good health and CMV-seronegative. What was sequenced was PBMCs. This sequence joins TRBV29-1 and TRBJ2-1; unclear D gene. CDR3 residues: CSVVRSEQFF. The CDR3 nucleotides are TGCAGCGTTGTGAGAAGTGAGCAGTTCTTC.